The next 23 T cell receptor beta chains were all read from a single sample in a study of cytomegalovirus exposure and HLA in healthy donors (dated by TCRdb to 2015 to 2018). Library creation used the immunoSEQ multiplex PCR assay. The multiplex PCR relied on a mix of 60 forward primers for TCR Vbeta segments and 13 reverse primers for TCR Jbeta segments. TCRdb provides this immuneACCESS table in a form limited to in-frame rearrangements. Some clones are lacking; in checked studies, under half of them reflect an unresolved V gene, and why the rest are absent is not known. The sample's table lists a count of 130,000 or so clones. 2% to 2.5% of the sample rests with the top ten. The sequenced material came from PBMCs. Every receptor here comes from a woman younger than 35 in good health and CMV-seronegative.

This rearrangement joins TRBV7-3 to TRBJ2-1; no clear D. The CDR3 runs 16 residues. Trimming removed 0 bases at V and 8 bases at J, with 17 bases between. Germline values: CDR1 SGHTA, CDR2 FQGTGA. The CDR3, as DNA: TGTGCCAGCAGCTTAACTTCGTGGGCAGCCCAACATGAGCAGTTCTTC. Encoded protein: CASSLTSWAAQHEQFF.

The genes are TRBV5-1 and TRBJ1-4, with TRBD1 matching 7 bases. The CDR3 runs to 16 residues. With V trimmed by 7 bases and J by 0 bases, 9 bases remained unmatched. Germline lookup yields CDR1 SGHRS and CDR2 YFSETQ. The CDR3 sequence is CASGTGTVATNEKLFF. The CDR3 DNA follows: TGCGCCAGCGGAACCGGGACAGTTGCAACTAATGAAAAACTGTTTTTT.

The chain links TRBV29-1 to TRBJ1-2; 8 bases are a match to TRBD1. CDR3 length equals 15 residues. Germline-derived CDR1 and CDR2 are SQVTM and ANQGSEA. V dropped 4 bases and J dropped 7; count of bases not matched to a gene: 14. The CDR3 loop reads CSVGPRQGLGLGYTF. DNA of the CDR3: TGCAGCGTTGGACCCCGACAGGGGTTAGGGCTTGGCTACACCTTC.

This rearrangement joins TRBV5-1 to TRBJ2-3; 13 nucleotides match TRBD2. There are 20 residues in the CDR3. Germline-derived CDR1 and CDR2 are SGHRS and YFSETQ. V lost 3 bases, J lost 6 bases, and 19 bases stayed unmatched. Here the CDR3 reads CASSYPTSGRQGGPPDTQYF. The CDR3 bases are TGCGCCAGCAGCTACCCGACTAGCGGGAGGCAAGGTGGACCACCCGATACGCAGTATTTT.

CDR3 loop: CASSLWDRPVNEQFF. The CDR3 nucleotides are TGTGCCAGCAGTTTATGGGACAGGCCGGTCAATGAGCAGTTCTTC. The rearrangement links TRBV28 to TRBJ2-1; 7 nucleotides line up with TRBD1. J gave up 6 bases and V 0 bases, and 5 bases lay outside the gene matches. The CDR3 runs to 15 residues. Germline loops: CDR1 MDHEN, CDR2 SYDVKM.

The chain recombines TRBV4-1 with TRBJ2-5, with D unclear. Germline CDR1 and CDR2: MGHRA and YSYEKL. CDR3 size: 15 residues. Deletions cut 2 bases from V and 3 bases from J, with 13 bases between. Here the CDR3 reads CASSQWADWEETQYF. The CDR3, as DNA: TGCGCCAGCAGCCAATGGGCAGATTGGGAAGAGACCCAGTACTTC.

This chain joins TRBV6-4 and TRBJ2-5; possibly TRBD2 for D (6 bases). Between the trimmed V and J ends, which lost 4 bases and 1 base, there was a span of 13 bases. CDR3 size: 15 residues. Germline V lookup: CDR1 MRHNA, CDR2 SNTAGT. The DNA for the CDR3 is TGTGCCAGCAGTGCAAGCGCGGGACTCCAAGAGACCCAGTACTTC. This translates into CASSASAGLQETQYF.

The genes are TRBV6-5 and TRBJ1-4, with D perhaps TRBD1 (5 bases). The length of the CDR3 is 14 residues. The V and J ends lost 8 bases and 0 bases respectively, with 10 bases between them. Germline CDR1 and CDR2: MNHEY and SVGAGI. In DNA form, the CDR3 reads TGTGCCAGCCGCGGGGCAGCAACTAATGAAAAACTGTTTTTT. Its protein is CASRGAATNEKLFF.

This chain connects TRBV10-3 to TRBJ2-3; no clear D. Germline V gene sequence: CDR1 ENHRY, CDR2 SYGVKD. V dropped 3 bases and J dropped 1 base, with 11 bases sitting between them. CDR3 size: 15 residues. The CDR3 DNA is TGTGCCATCAGTGATGGAACAGACGGCACAGATACGCAGTATTTT. It specifies CAISDGTDGTDTQYF.

This chain links TRBV6-6 with TRBJ2-1; 7 bases fit TRBD1. CDR1 and CDR2 (germline): MNHNY, SVGAGI (reference sequence). This CDR3 is 14 amino acids long. V gave up 5 bases and J gave up 5 bases; unmatched junction bases: 6. CDR3 loop: CASSAGGSNNEQFF. CDR3 nucleotides: TGTGCCAGCAGTGCAGGGGGAAGTAACAATGAGCAGTTCTTC.

The V and J genes are TRBV4-2 and TRBJ2-5, with 7 bases fitting TRBD2. CDR1 and CDR2 (germline): LGHNA, YNFKEQ. CDR3 length: 15 residues. The V and J ends lost 4 bases and 5 bases, in that order; junction bases with no gene match: 10. The CDR3: CASSPTAGSGETQYF. CDR3 DNA: TGTGCCAGCAGCCCCACAGCGGGATCTGGTGAGACCCAGTACTTC.

V usage is TRBV10-3 and J usage is TRBJ2-3; TRBD1 matches 9 bases. Germline-derived CDR1 and CDR2 are ENHRY and SYGVKD. The V and J ends lost 4 bases and 2 bases, in that order; junction bases with no gene match: 10. The CDR3 loop spans 17 amino acids. CDR3 region: CAISVQGAPGPTDTQYF. The CDR3 DNA is TGTGCCATCAGTGTACAGGGGGCGCCGGGTCCCACAGATACGCAGTATTTT.

The chain links TRBV7-6 to TRBJ2-3; 12 nucleotides align to TRBD2. V gave up 5 bases and J gave up 0 bases; unmatched junction bases: 3. Germline loops: CDR1 SGHVS, CDR2 FNYEAQ. The CDR3 covers 16 residues. CDR3 nucleotides: TGTGCCAGCAGCCGAGGACTAGCGGGGAGCACAGATACGCAGTATTTT. Protein: CASSRGLAGSTDTQYF.

This chain links TRBV11-3 with TRBJ2-3; the match to TRBD2 covers 7 bases. CDR1 is SGHNT and CDR2 is YENEEA in the germline V gene. The J segment lost 10 bases and the V segment lost 5 bases, leaving 9 bases of the junction unmatched. This CDR3 is built from 13 residues. For the CDR3, the DNA is TGTGCCAGCAGCGGGGAGGGAGCGGAAGCGCAGTATTTT. It is translated as CASSGEGAEAQYF.

V gene TRBV27 combines with J gene TRBJ2-6; weak D call: TRBD2 (6 bases). V dropped 0 bases and J dropped 4 bases, with 16 bases sitting between them. The germline gives CDR1 MNHEY, CDR2 SMNVEV (reference sequence). The CDR3 loop spans 18 amino acids. CDR3: CASSLSRYGGSGANVLTF. CDR3 DNA sequence: TGTGCCAGCAGTTTATCAAGGTACGGAGGGTCCGGGGCCAACGTCCTGACTTTC.

A word on this clone: One end of the junction is discordant with germline, which a read error may explain. This chain uses TRBV6-5 with TRBJ2-5; 9 bases map to TRBD1. CDR1 and CDR2 from the germline V gene are MNHEY and SVGAGI. The CDR3 is made up of 15 amino acids. CDR3: CASRTPGQGQGTQYF. The CDR3 nucleotides are TGTGCCAGCAGAACTCCGGGACAGGGACAAGGGACCCAGTACTTC.

The chain uses TRBV19 and TRBJ1-2; 7 nucleotides agree with TRBD1. This CDR3 spans 15 amino acids. The ends lost 4 bases at V and 8 bases at J; junction bases unmatched: 13. Per germline, CDR1 LNHDA and CDR2 SQIVND (reference sequence). CDR3 sequence reads: CASSTFSGTAVGYTF. The CDR3 nucleotides are TGTGCCAGTAGTACCTTTTCCGGGACAGCCGTCGGCTACACCTTC.

The V call is TRBV4-1, the J call TRBJ1-2, with D possibly being TRBD1 (5 bases). Germline V CDR1 and CDR2: MGHRA, YSYEKL. This CDR3 is built from 17 residues. The V end was cut by 0 bases, the J end by 8 bases, with 22 bases between. The CDR3 sequence: CASSQEGRGSGPGGYTF. Written as DNA, the CDR3 is TGCGCCAGCAGCCAAGAAGGGCGGGGGTCAGGGCCGGGAGGCTACACCTTC.

The J gene is TRBJ2-1, the V gene TRBV15; D might be TRBD2 (5 bases). Germline assignment: CDR1 LNHNV and CDR2 YYDKDF (reference sequence). The CDR3 runs 15 residues. V was cut by 0 bases and J by 3 bases, with 9 bases left in between. CDR3 sequence reads: CATSRDLTNYNEQFF. DNA of the CDR3: TGTGCCACCAGCAGAGACTTGACTAACTACAATGAGCAGTTCTTC.

The rearrangement joins TRBV5-1 to TRBJ2-1, with 9 bases matching TRBD2. CDR1 is SGHRS, CDR2 YFSETQ, per germline. J gave up 10 bases and V 0 bases, and 11 bases lay outside the gene matches. This CDR3 is 16 amino acids long. This CDR3 is CASSLGGTSRGGEQFF. The CDR3 DNA sequence: TGCGCCAGCAGCTTGGGGGGGACTAGCCGAGGGGGCGAGCAGTTCTTC.

The V and J genes are TRBV5-3 and TRBJ2-3, with D maybe TRBD1 (6 bases). TRBV5-3 is placed among ORFs of uncertain function. This CDR3 is built from 16 residues. The germline V and J ends were trimmed by 0 bases and 1 base, with 12 bases remaining between them. The DNA for the CDR3 is TGTGCCAGAAGCTTGGTCCAACCAGGGGGCACAGATACGCAGTATTTT. Encoded protein: CARSLVQPGGTDTQYF.

The chain links TRBV4-2 to TRBJ2-2; 8 nucleotides match TRBD1. V lost 3 bases and J lost 5; bases outside the gene matches: 8. The germline V gene has CDR1 LGHNA and CDR2 YNFKEQ. CDR3 length: 16 amino acids. The CDR3 DNA sequence: TGTGCCAGCAGCCAGGACAGGGCCTCCGGGACCGGGGAGCTGTTTTTT. This codes for CASSQDRASGTGELFF.

The V and J genes are TRBV7-3 and TRBJ2-2, with 7 bases matching TRBD1. The germline V gene encodes CDR1 SGHTA and CDR2 FQGTGA. The CDR3 sequence is 16 residues long. After removal of 6 bases from V and 5 bases from J, the junction contained 12 bases not matched to a gene. CDR3 loop: CASSSYQGVGTGELFF. The CDR3 DNA reads TGTGCCAGCAGTTCGTACCAGGGGGTAGGGACCGGGGAGCTGTTTTTT.